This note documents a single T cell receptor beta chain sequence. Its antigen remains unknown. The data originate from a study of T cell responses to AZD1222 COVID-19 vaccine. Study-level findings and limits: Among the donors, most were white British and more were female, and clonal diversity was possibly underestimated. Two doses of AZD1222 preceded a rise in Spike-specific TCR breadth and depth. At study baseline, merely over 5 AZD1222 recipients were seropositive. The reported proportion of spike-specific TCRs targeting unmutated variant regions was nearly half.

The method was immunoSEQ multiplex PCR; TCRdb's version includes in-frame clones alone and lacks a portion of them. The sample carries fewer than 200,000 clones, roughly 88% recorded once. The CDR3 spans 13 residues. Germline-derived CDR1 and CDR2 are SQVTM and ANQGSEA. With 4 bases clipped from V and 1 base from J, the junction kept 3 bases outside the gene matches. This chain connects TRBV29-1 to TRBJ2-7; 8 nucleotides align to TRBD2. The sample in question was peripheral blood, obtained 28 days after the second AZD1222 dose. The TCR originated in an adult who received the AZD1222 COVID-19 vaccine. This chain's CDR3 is CSVGRGVSYEQYF. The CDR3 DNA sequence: TGCAGCGTTGGGCGGGGGGTTTCCTACGAGCAGTACTTC.